Listed below are T cell receptor beta chains from one sample, sequenced in a study of radiation and T cells in renal cell carcinoma. Using immunoSEQ multiplex PCR, the repertoire was profiled, and TCRdb retains in-frame clones only, with some absent. Seen here are fewer than 85,000 clones, nearly 90% observed once, and the top ten hold roughly 6%. Sequences were derived from blood, sampled from a patient whose treatment included radiotherapy and nephrectomy. These receptors were taken from a woman in her seventies with renal cell carcinoma. Both conserved end residues are part of each CDR3. The order of the fields is CDR3 DNA, CDR3 protein, J gene, clone size, D gene, V gene. D genes are given only for firm matches. The size of a clone is reported for some rows only, either as once, few or many, or as a class for expanded clones.

DNA: TGTGCCAGCAGTCCGCTAGCGGGGGGGCTAGATACGCAGTATTTT; CDR3: CASSPLAGGLDTQYF; J: TRBJ2-3; size: -; D: TRBD2; V: TRBV28
DNA: TGTGCCAGCAGCAATAACAGCGGGGAGCAGTTCTTC; CDR3: CASSNNSGEQFF; J: TRBJ2-1; size: few; D: -; V: TRBV21-1
DNA: TGTGCCAGCAGCTTTGAGGCAGGGGGTAGGGGAGAGACCCAGTACTTC; CDR3: CASSFEAGGRGETQYF; J: TRBJ2-5; size: -; D: TRBD1; V: TRBV5-4
DNA: TGCAGCGTCCACCCCCCCGGCAACCACTGGCGGGGGGCTTTCTTT; CDR3: CSVHPPGNHWRGAFF; J: TRBJ1-1; size: -; D: -; V: TRBV29-1
DNA: TGTGCTAGCAGCCGGGACAGGGCTTCGGATGGCTACACCTTC; CDR3: CASSRDRASDGYTF; J: TRBJ1-2; size: -; D: TRBD1; V: TRBV7-7
DNA: TGCGCCAGCAGGTGGCAACAAGAGACCCAGTACTTC; CDR3: CASRWQQETQYF; J: TRBJ2-5; size: -; D: -; V: TRBV5-1
DNA: TGTGCCAGCAGTGTTGGGGCTAGCGGGGCCCCCTACGAGCAGTACTTC; CDR3: CASSVGASGAPYEQYF; J: TRBJ2-7; size: -; D: TRBD2; V: TRBV27
DNA: TGCAGCGCCGACAATTTCGACAGCGCAACTAATGAAAAACTGTTTTTT; CDR3: CSADNFDSATNEKLFF; J: TRBJ1-4; size: -; D: -; V: TRBV29-1
DNA: TGCGCCAGCAGCTTGGACGGACTAGCGGGGGGAGAGACCCAGTACTTC; CDR3: CASSLDGLAGGETQYF; J: TRBJ2-5; size: -; D: TRBD2; V: TRBV5-1
DNA: TGTGCCAGTAGTAGCCTCGGGGAAAAACTGTTTTTT; CDR3: CASSSLGEKLFF; J: TRBJ1-4; size: -; D: -; V: TRBV19
DNA: TGTGCCAGCAGTCCCAACGGACTAGCGGGGGGGCGGGAGCAGTACTTC; CDR3: CASSPNGLAGGREQYF; J: TRBJ2-7; size: -; D: TRBD2; V: TRBV2
DNA: TGTGCCAGCAGCTTGGACAGGGCCGAAACCTCCTACGAGCAGTACTTC; CDR3: CASSLDRAETSYEQYF; J: TRBJ2-7; size: -; D: TRBD1; V: TRBV7-9
DNA: TGTGCCAGCAGTGAATCCAGGGGAGGTTCCTATGGCTACACCTTC; CDR3: CASSESRGGSYGYTF; J: TRBJ1-2; size: -; D: -; V: TRBV28
DNA: TGTGCCAGCAGAGGGGCCAGGGGAAACACTGAAGCTTTCTTT; CDR3: CASRGARGNTEAFF; J: TRBJ1-1; size: few; D: -; V: TRBV4-2
DNA: TGTGCCAGCAGTTTAAGACAAGCTAAAGAGACCCAGTACTTC; CDR3: CASSLRQAKETQYF; J: TRBJ2-5; size: -; D: -; V: TRBV28
DNA: TGTGCCAGCAGTGTGGGGAGCTACGAGCAGTACTTC; CDR3: CASSVGSYEQYF; J: TRBJ2-7; size: once; D: -; V: TRBV2
DNA: TGTGCCAGCACCCTAAATCGAAAGAACACTGAAGCTTTCTTT; CDR3: CASTLNRKNTEAFF; J: TRBJ1-1; size: few; D: -; V: TRBV5-6
DNA: TGTGCCAGCAGCCCGCGTATCCACACTGAAGCTTTCTTT; CDR3: CASSPRIHTEAFF; J: TRBJ1-1; size: few; D: -; V: TRBV7-2
DNA: TGTGCCAGCAGTTCGACAGGATATCAGCCCCAGCATTTT; CDR3: CASSSTGYQPQHF; J: TRBJ1-5; size: -; D: -; V: TRBV28
DNA: TGCAGTGGGGGCCCCACAGATACGCAGTATTTT; CDR3: CSGGPTDTQYF; J: TRBJ2-3; size: -; D: -; V: TRBV20-1
DNA: TGCGCCAGCAGCGGCGGGACGCCGTATAGGAACGCTTTCTTT; CDR3: CASSGGTPYRNAFF; J: TRBJ1-1; size: -; D: -; V: TRBV5-1
DNA: TGTGCCTGGAGTGCCGCAGGGGTAGAGACCCAGTACTTC; CDR3: CAWSAAGVETQYF; J: TRBJ2-5; size: -; D: -; V: TRBV30
DNA: TGTGCCAGCAGCAACGGAGGGGCTTCCGACGAGCAGTACTTC; CDR3: CASSNGGASDEQYF; J: TRBJ2-7; size: few; D: -; V: TRBV11-3
DNA: TGTGCCAGCAGCTCCCCAGGTCCAACTGAAGCTTTCTTT; CDR3: CASSSPGPTEAFF; J: TRBJ1-1; size: -; D: -; V: TRBV5-4
DNA: TGTGCCAGCAGTGGGGGGGGTGGAAGCAATCAGCCCCAGCATTTT; CDR3: CASSGGGGSNQPQHF; J: TRBJ1-5; size: -; D: -; V: TRBV6-1
DNA: TGTGCCAGCAGTTCCCCCGGGGGGCGGGGCTATGGCTACACCTTC; CDR3: CASSSPGGRGYGYTF; J: TRBJ1-2; size: -; D: -; V: TRBV28
DNA: TGTGCCAGCAGTTTTCAGGGGAGAGAGACCCAGTACTTC; CDR3: CASSFQGRETQYF; J: TRBJ2-5; size: once; D: -; V: TRBV27
DNA: TGTGCCAGCATCGGGGAGGGACCTACCACCCACGAGCAGTACTTC; CDR3: CASIGEGPTTHEQYF; J: TRBJ2-7; size: -; D: TRBD2; V: TRBV28
DNA: TGTGCCAGCAGCTTAGAGCGGGTTTTTAGCTATGGCTACACCTTC; CDR3: CASSLERVFSYGYTF; J: TRBJ1-2; size: -; D: -; V: TRBV7-8
DNA: TGTGCCAGCAGCATCAGTAACTATGGCTACACCTTC; CDR3: CASSISNYGYTF; J: TRBJ1-2; size: -; D: -; V: TRBV13
DNA: TGTGCCAGCAGTTACTCGAGGGGAATCCGAGGGGCCAACGTCCTGACTTTC; CDR3: CASSYSRGIRGANVLTF; J: TRBJ2-6; size: few; D: -; V: TRBV6-7
DNA: TGTGCCAGCAGCACCGGGACAATCCAAGAGACCCAGTACTTC; CDR3: CASSTGTIQETQYF; J: TRBJ2-5; size: -; D: -; V: TRBV7-9
DNA: TGTGCCAGCAGCCCCGGGGACAGGGTTTACGAGCAGTACTTC; CDR3: CASSPGDRVYEQYF; J: TRBJ2-7; size: -; D: TRBD1; V: TRBV13
DNA: TGTGCCAGCAGTCACCCCCTAGGGCTCTTCCAAGAGACCCAGTACTTC; CDR3: CASSHPLGLFQETQYF; J: TRBJ2-5; size: -; D: -; V: TRBV28
DNA: TGTGCCAGCAGCTTATCGGGTGAGACCCAGTACTTC; CDR3: CASSLSGETQYF; J: TRBJ2-5; size: -; D: -; V: TRBV7-2
DNA: TGTGCCAGCAGTGAATGGGAAAGGGGGCTGGGGTCACCCCTCCACTTT; CDR3: CASSEWERGLGSPLHF; J: TRBJ1-6; size: -; D: TRBD1; V: TRBV25-1
DNA: TGCGCCAGCAGCTTGGCCGCGCTGCGGGGGGCCAGTGTTTCACCCCTCCACTTT; CDR3: CASSLAALRGASVSPLHF; J: TRBJ1-6; size: once; D: -; V: TRBV5-1
DNA: TGTGCCTGGAGTCTCGACAGGGGGCTGAGGAACACCGGGGAGCTGTTTTTT; CDR3: CAWSLDRGLRNTGELFF; J: TRBJ2-2; size: once; D: TRBD1; V: TRBV30
DNA: TGTGCCTGGAGTGTACCCCCAGGGAAGGAGCAGTTCTTC; CDR3: CAWSVPPGKEQFF; J: TRBJ2-1; size: -; D: -; V: TRBV30
DNA: TGTGCCAGCAGCTTAGGGCCGTCTGGCGAGCAGTACTTC; CDR3: CASSLGPSGEQYF; J: TRBJ2-7; size: -; D: -; V: TRBV7-3
DNA: TGTGCCAGCAGCTATGGGCCCTCAGAACAGCCCCAGCATTTT; CDR3: CASSYGPSEQPQHF; J: TRBJ1-5; size: -; D: -; V: TRBV5-6
DNA: TGTGCCAGCATTGCTGGCTACACCTTC; CDR3: CASIAGYTF; J: TRBJ1-2; size: -; D: -; V: TRBV6-5
DNA: TGTGCCAGCAGCCAAGGACAGGGAGAAGATGGCTACACCTTC; CDR3: CASSQGQGEDGYTF; J: TRBJ1-2; size: -; D: TRBD1; V: TRBV7-6
DNA: TGTGCCAGCAGCTTAGGACTACAAGAGACCCAGTACTTC; CDR3: CASSLGLQETQYF; J: TRBJ2-5; size: -; D: -; V: TRBV7-2
DNA: TGTGCCAGCTCACCGGCCGTGCTCGTGCAGAGGGGCAATGAGCAGTTCTTC; CDR3: CASSPAVLVQRGNEQFF; J: TRBJ2-1; size: -; D: -; V: TRBV18
DNA: TGTGCCAGCAGTGAAATCCAGATGAACACCGGGGAGCTGTTTTTT; CDR3: CASSEIQMNTGELFF; J: TRBJ2-2; size: -; D: -; V: TRBV25-1
DNA: TGTGCCAGCAGCACTAGACAGGACTACGAGCAGTACTTC; CDR3: CASSTRQDYEQYF; J: TRBJ2-7; size: -; D: -; V: TRBV11-3
DNA: TGTGCCAGCAGCTTGGCGAGGAGGGTAGCGGGGGGGACGCAGTTCTTC; CDR3: CASSLARRVAGGTQFF; J: TRBJ2-1; size: -; D: TRBD2; V: TRBV5-6
DNA: TGTGCCATCAGTGAGAACCCGACAGGGACCACCGGGGAGCTGTTTTTT; CDR3: CAISENPTGTTGELFF; J: TRBJ2-2; size: -; D: TRBD1; V: TRBV10-3
DNA: TGTGCCAGCAGCCATGGACAGGGGTCGGAGACCCAGTACTTC; CDR3: CASSHGQGSETQYF; J: TRBJ2-5; size: -; D: TRBD1; V: TRBV11-1
DNA: TGTGCCAGCAGTGTGGGACAGGTCTACGGGGAGCTGTTTTTT; CDR3: CASSVGQVYGELFF; J: TRBJ2-2; size: -; D: TRBD1; V: TRBV27
DNA: TGTGCCACCAGCAGAGATGGGCCAGGGGGCCTCCTATCTGAAGCTTTCTTT; CDR3: CATSRDGPGGLLSEAFF; J: TRBJ1-1; size: -; D: TRBD1; V: TRBV15